These 27 T cell receptor beta chains were sequenced from one sample in a study of T cell clonotyping in hematopoietic cell transplantation. Some clones are missing from TCRdb's copy, which holds only in-frame ones; the method was immunoSEQ multiplex PCR. The data show 15,000 to 20,000 clones, 70% to 85% seen once. Specimen: peripheral blood mononuclear cells. The source of these receptors is a man between 60 and 75 years old in good health. Some clones in this sample may be carry-over from other donors' samples.

The chain has TRBV27 and TRBJ2-7; TRBD1 is a possible D gene (5 bases). Trimming shortened V by 4 bases and J by 2 bases, and 12 bases separated the two germline ends. Germline lookup yields CDR1 MNHEY and CDR2 SMNVEV (reference sequence). CDR3 size: 14 residues. CDR3 amino acids: CASSSPRVAYEQYF. Here the CDR3 DNA reads TGTGCCAGCAGTTCACCCAGGGTAGCCTACGAGCAGTACTTC.

This sequence joins TRBV4-3 and TRBJ2-7; 9 bases agree with TRBD1. This CDR3 has 15 amino acids. CDR1 is LGHNA, CDR2 YSLEER, per germline. V lost 3 bases and J lost 3; bases outside the gene matches: 6. The CDR3 DNA is TGCGCCAGCAGCCAGGAATGGGACAGGGACTACGAGCAGTACTTC. Translating it yields CASSQEWDRDYEQYF.

The chain couples TRBV11-3 to TRBJ1-1; 8 bases map to TRBD1. Germline lookup yields CDR1 SGHNT and CDR2 YENEEA. The CDR3 runs to 16 residues. Trimming cost V 5 bases and J 3 bases; bases outside gene matches: 11. The CDR3: CASSQGQGRLDTEAFF. The CDR3 coding sequence is TGTGCCAGCAGCCAAGGACAGGGCAGACTTGACACTGAAGCTTTCTTT. Together with reference TRBV11-3 and TRBJ1-1, the CDR3 gives the full variable domain: EAGVVQSPRYKIIEKKQPVAFWCNPISGHNTLYWYLQNLGQGPELLIRYENEEAVDDSQLPKDRFSAERLKGVDSTLKIQPAELGDSAVYLCASSQGQGRLDTEAFFGQGTRLTVV.

The chain uses TRBV28 and TRBJ1-4; TRBD1 agrees at 7 bases. V shed 5 bases and J 5 bases; nucleotides not matched to a gene: 8. The CDR3 spans 15 residues. The germline gives CDR1 MDHEN, CDR2 SYDVKM. CDR3 residues: CASSGGDSPNEKLFF. Written as DNA, the CDR3 is TGTGCCAGCAGTGGGGGGGACAGCCCAAATGAAAAACTGTTTTTT.

The chain couples TRBV7-7 to TRBJ1-4; D uncertain. CDR1 and CDR2 (germline): SSHAT, FNYEAQ (reference sequence). V was pared by 5 bases and J by 8 bases, with 12 bases between. This CDR3 region has 13 residues. CDR3 amino acids: CASSRSPEEKLFF. The CDR3 DNA follows: TGTGCCAGCAGCCGGAGTCCGGAAGAAAAACTGTTTTTT.

The J gene is TRBJ2-7, the V gene TRBV2, with 7 bases matching TRBD1. Germline assignment: CDR1 SNHLY and CDR2 FYNNEI. The CDR3 totals 13 residues. V lost 9 bases and J lost 2; bases outside the gene matches: 7. The CDR3 bases are TGTGCCAGGGGTGGACAGGCCGCCTACGAGCAGTACTTC. As protein: CARGGQAAYEQYF.

This clone has more than one count but fewer than ten. CDR3 nucleotides: TGCGCCAGCAGCTTGATCGGGTACAATGAGCAGTTCTTC. The encoded protein is CASSLIGYNEQFF. The chain employs TRBV5-1 and TRBJ2-1; D is unclear. The CDR3 sequence is 13 residues long. The germline V gene encodes CDR1 SGHRS and CDR2 YFSETQ. V shed 1 base and J shed 4 bases, with 6 bases lying between them.

The rearrangement links TRBV9 to TRBJ2-5; D gene ambiguous. With 0 bases removed from V and 0 bases from J, the gap between germline ends came to 6 bases. Germline V gene sequence: CDR1 SGDLS, CDR2 YYNGEE. This CDR3 has 14 residues. The CDR3 here is CASSVAVYQETQYF. CDR3 DNA: TGTGCCAGCAGCGTAGCGGTCTACCAAGAGACCCAGTACTTC. Full variable domain (rest looked up from reference TRBV9 and TRBJ2-5): DSGVTQTPKHLITATGQRVTLRCSPRSGDLSVYWYQQSLDQGLQFLIQYYNGEERAKGNILERFSAQQFPDLHSELNLSSLELGDSALYFCASSVAVYQETQYFGPGTRLLVL.

The chain carries TRBV7-6 and TRBJ1-4, with D possibly TRBD1 on 5 matching bases. This CDR3 comprises 14 residues. The V gene lost 1 base and the J gene lost 7 bases, with 10 bases spanning the gap. Germline CDR1 SGHVS, CDR2 FNYEAQ. The CDR3 DNA follows: TGTGCCAGCAGCTTAGAGTGGGGGGGTGAAAAACTGTTTTTT. Translation: CASSLEWGGEKLFF.

As concerns this clone: Given a much more abundant clone one base away, this may be a read error. The V call is TRBV4-1, the J call TRBJ2-2; D may correspond to TRBD1 or TRBD2 (6 bases each). The germline gives CDR1 MGHRA, CDR2 YSYEKL. The CDR3 is 16 amino acids. V was shortened by 6 bases and J by 6 bases, with 20 bases between the two germline ends. CDR3 nucleotides: TGCGCCAGCAGGCTCAGCCCGGGGGCCAGCGCCGGGGAGCTGTTTTTT. This translates into CASRLSPGASAGELFF.

V is TRBV19 and J is TRBJ2-7, with D perhaps TRBD1 (6 bases). The germline V gene encodes CDR1 LNHDA and CDR2 SQIVND (reference sequence). The CDR3 runs to 13 residues. With 4 bases removed from V and 6 bases from J, the gap between germline ends came to 13 bases. The CDR3 coding sequence is TGTGCCAGTAGTACCTCAGGGGCAAGCGAGCAGTACTTC. As protein: CASSTSGASEQYF.

The V call is TRBV11-3, the J call TRBJ1-4; D unresolved. CDR3 length equals 13 residues. Germline V gives CDR1 SGHNT, CDR2 YENEEA. V dropped 0 bases and J dropped 6 bases, with 5 bases sitting between them. CDR3 residues: CASSLETDEKLFF. In nucleotides, the CDR3 is TGTGCCAGCAGCTTAGAGACGGATGAAAAACTGTTTTTT. The full variable domain, its missing parts supplied by reference TRBV11-3 and TRBJ1-4, is EAGVVQSPRYKIIEKKQPVAFWCNPISGHNTLYWYLQNLGQGPELLIRYENEEAVDDSQLPKDRFSAERLKGVDSTLKIQPAELGDSAVYLCASSLETDEKLFFGSGTQLSVL.

This clone was recorded a few times. The V call is TRBV5-1, the J call TRBJ1-2; no clear D gene. CDR1 SGHRS and CDR2 YFSETQ come from the germline V gene. V dropped 1 base and J dropped 7 bases, with 11 bases sitting between them. This CDR3 is built from 13 residues. CDR3 DNA sequence: TGCGCCAGCAGCTTGCAATTGGGAGGTGGCTACACCTTC. It codes for CASSLQLGGGYTF.

The CDR3 spells CASSLRGTGELFF. The CDR3, as DNA: TGTGCCAGCAGTTTAAGGGGCACCGGGGAGCTGTTTTTT. The chain is built from TRBV28 and TRBJ2-2, with D possibly TRBD1 on 5 matching bases. There are 13 residues in the CDR3. The germline CDR1 and CDR2 sequences are MDHEN and SYDVKM. Trimming shortened V by 2 bases and J by 4 bases, and 5 bases separated the two germline ends.

This rearrangement joins TRBV27 to TRBJ2-7; D perhaps matches TRBD1 (6 bases). V was cut by 1 base and J by 0 bases, with 16 bases left in between. Germline V gene data show CDR1 as MNHEY and CDR2 as SMNVEV (reference sequence). The CDR3 runs 17 residues. The CDR3 DNA sequence: TGTGCCAGCAGTTTATTTGCGGTTCGGGACATCTCCTACGAGCAGTACTTC. Translated, it gives CASSLFAVRDISYEQYF.

This clone was detected a few times. J is TRBJ1-2 and V is TRBV25-1; the D gene is possibly TRBD1 (5 bases). Germline V gene data show CDR1 as MGHDK and CDR2 as SYGVNS. The CDR3 is 11 amino acids. Trimming shortened V by 7 bases and J by 4 bases, and 7 bases separated the two germline ends. The CDR3 DNA follows: TGTGCCAGCACGGGGGGCTATGGCTACACCTTC. It yields the protein CASTGGYGYTF.

The chain has TRBV13 and TRBJ1-2; 8 nucleotides line up with TRBD1. V dropped 4 bases and J dropped 5; count of bases not matched to a gene: 3. Germline V gene data show CDR1 as PRHDT and CDR2 as FYEKMQ (reference sequence). CDR3 length equals 13 residues. The CDR3 region is CASSSGQAYGYTF. CDR3 DNA: TGTGCCAGCAGCTCGGGACAGGCATATGGCTACACCTTC.

This chain joins TRBV29-1 and TRBJ1-1, with TRBD1 matching over 8 bases. The CDR3 covers 19 residues. Trimming at V came to 8 bases and at J to 1 base, leaving 24 bases not matched to a gene. Germline V lookup: CDR1 SQVTM, CDR2 ANQGSEA. The CDR3 DNA is TGCAGCCCCCGGCCGACAGGGGCCCGGGGGAGAGGATCGAACACTGAAGCTTTCTTT. The encoded protein is CSPRPTGARGRGSNTEAFF.

The gene calls are TRBV19 and TRBJ1-5; 9 bases are shared with TRBD1. The CDR3 is made up of 15 amino acids. The J segment lost 6 bases and the V segment lost 6 bases, leaving 9 bases of the junction unmatched. Germline V gene lookup returns CDR1 LNHDA and CDR2 SQIVND (reference sequence). Written as DNA, the CDR3 is TGTGCCAGTAGCATACAGGGGGCGACTAGTCAGCCCCAGCATTTT. Amino acids: CASSIQGATSQPQHF.

This clone was counted only a few times. This sequence joins TRBV11-2 and TRBJ2-2; TRBD1 might be the D (6 bases). The germline CDR1 and CDR2 sequences are SGHAT and FQNNGV. This CDR3 region has 16 residues. Trimming stripped 5 bases from V and 1 base from J, with 14 bases between. For the CDR3, the DNA is TGTGCCAGCAGCACTACAGGGCTACAGAACACCGGGGAGCTGTTTTTT. This gives the protein CASSTTGLQNTGELFF.

The rearrangement joins TRBV19 to TRBJ2-5; D unclear. V was clipped by 0 bases and J by 5 bases, with 7 bases between them. CDR1 is LNHDA and CDR2 is SQIVND in the germline V gene (reference sequence). There are 13 residues in the CDR3. In nucleotides, the CDR3 is TGTGCCAGTAGTATAGAGGTTGAGGAGACCCAGTACTTC. Its translation is CASSIEVEETQYF.

The chain recombines TRBV30 with TRBJ2-7, with TRBD2 matching over 10 bases. Trimming took 2 bases from V and 6 from J; bases not matched to a gene: 7. Looked up from germline, CDR1 is GTSNPN and CDR2 is SVGIG (reference sequence). The CDR3 runs to 14 residues. CDR3 sequence (DNA): TGTGCCTGGAGTACACTGGGACTAGCGATCGAGCAGTACTTC. Protein sequence: CAWSTLGLAIEQYF.

This CDR3 is CAISDSRGGLAGKEQFF. The CDR3 DNA is TGTGCCATCAGTGACTCACGAGGGGGACTAGCGGGAAAGGAGCAGTTCTTC. The V and J genes are TRBV10-3 and TRBJ2-1; TRBD2 agrees at 13 bases. The ends lost 3 bases at V and 10 bases at J; junction bases unmatched: 12. CDR3 size: 17 residues. Germline V gene sequence: CDR1 ENHRY, CDR2 SYGVKD.

V is TRBV27 and J is TRBJ2-1; TRBD2 agrees at 16 bases. With 8 bases clipped from V and 8 bases from J, the junction kept 12 bases outside the gene matches. Germline V gene sequence: CDR1 MNHEY, CDR2 SMNVEV (reference sequence). The CDR3 spans 17 residues. The CDR3 DNA follows: TGTGCCAGCTGCACCGGGACTAGCGGGAGGGAAGACCATGAGCAGTTCTTC. Translation: CASCTGTSGREDHEQFF.

The chain has TRBV9 and TRBJ2-2; 9 bases match TRBD2. CDR3 length equals 16 residues. Trimming at V came to 4 bases and at J to 6 bases, leaving 10 bases not matched to a gene. From germline, CDR1 is SGDLS and CDR2 YYNGEE. The CDR3 DNA is TGTGCCAGCAGCCCGCGGGGGGCTAGCGGGGCCGGGGAGCTGTTTTTT. Its translation is CASSPRGASGAGELFF. Full variable domain (outside the CDR3, taken from reference TRBV9 and TRBJ2-2): DSGVTQTPKHLITATGQRVTLRCSPRSGDLSVYWYQQSLDQGLQFLIQYYNGEERAKGNILERFSAQQFPDLHSELNLSSLELGDSALYFCASSPRGASGAGELFFGEGSRLTVL.

V gene TRBV29-1 combines with J gene TRBJ1-3; D is unresolved. Looked up from germline, CDR1 is SQVTM and CDR2 is ANQGSEA. CDR3 size: 12 residues. V gave up 3 bases and J gave up 4 bases, with 7 bases separating them. CDR3 amino acids: CSVDVSGNTIYF. The CDR3 nucleotides read TGCAGCGTTGACGTGAGCGGAAACACCATATATTTT.

The CDR3 DNA sequence: TGTGCCAGCAGCTTAGTTGACAGCATCTATGGCTACACCTTC. Amino acids: CASSLVDSIYGYTF. This chain links TRBV7-2 with TRBJ1-2, with D possibly being TRBD1 (5 bases). Trimming took off 1 base at V and 4 bases at J, with 10 bases between the two ends. There are 14 residues in the CDR3. Germline V gives CDR1 SGHTA, CDR2 FQGNSA. Full variable domain (remainder filled in from reference TRBV7-2 and TRBJ1-2): GAGVSQSPSNKVTEKGKDVELRCDPISGHTALYWYRQSLGQGLEFLIYFQGNSAPDKSGLPSDRFSAERTGGSVSTLTIQRTQQEDSAVYLCASSLVDSIYGYTFGSGTRLTVV.